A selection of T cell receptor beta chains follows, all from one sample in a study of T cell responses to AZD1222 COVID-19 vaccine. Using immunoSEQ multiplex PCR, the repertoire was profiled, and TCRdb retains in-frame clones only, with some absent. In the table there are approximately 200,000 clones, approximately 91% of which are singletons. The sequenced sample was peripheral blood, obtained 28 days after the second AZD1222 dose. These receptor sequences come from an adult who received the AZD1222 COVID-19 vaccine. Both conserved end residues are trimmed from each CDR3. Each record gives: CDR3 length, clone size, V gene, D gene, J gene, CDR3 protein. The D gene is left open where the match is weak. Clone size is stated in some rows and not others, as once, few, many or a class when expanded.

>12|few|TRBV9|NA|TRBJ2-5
AIPQEAKQETQY
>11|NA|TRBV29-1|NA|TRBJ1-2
SDTDLANYGYT
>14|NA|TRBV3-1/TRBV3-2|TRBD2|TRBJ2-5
ASSPGRAASRETQY
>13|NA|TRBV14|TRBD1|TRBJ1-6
ASSQATGFYSPLH
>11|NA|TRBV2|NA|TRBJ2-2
ASSELFAGELF
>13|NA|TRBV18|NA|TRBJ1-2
ASSLSDQQGYGYT
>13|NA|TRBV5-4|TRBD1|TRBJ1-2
ASRPSTGFNYGYT
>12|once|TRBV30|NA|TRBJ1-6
AWRQGKGNSPLH
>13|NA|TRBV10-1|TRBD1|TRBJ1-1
ASSASGGKSTEAF
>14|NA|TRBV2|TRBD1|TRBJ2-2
ASRAAGGAWTGELF
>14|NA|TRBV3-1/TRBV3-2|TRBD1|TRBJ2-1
ASSQRDRRPYNEQF
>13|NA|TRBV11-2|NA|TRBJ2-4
ASAADGGSKNIQY
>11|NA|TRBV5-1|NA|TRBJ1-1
ASSLEGNPEAF
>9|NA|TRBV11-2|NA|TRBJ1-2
ASSLGFGSA
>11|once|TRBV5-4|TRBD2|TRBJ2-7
ASSSGLAREQY
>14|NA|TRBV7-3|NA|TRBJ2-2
ASSTQAVSNTGELF
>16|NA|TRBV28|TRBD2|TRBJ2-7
ASSSISGGYRAAYEQY
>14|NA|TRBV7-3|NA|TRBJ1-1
ASSPHPGGMNTEAF
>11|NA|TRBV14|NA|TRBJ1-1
ASSRPRNTEAF
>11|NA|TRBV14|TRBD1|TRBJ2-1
ASSQRRGTAKF
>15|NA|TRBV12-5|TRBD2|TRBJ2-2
ASGKRTSARNTGELF
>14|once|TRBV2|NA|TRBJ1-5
ASSDARGGKNQPQH
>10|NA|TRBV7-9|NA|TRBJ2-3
ASSFGWDTQY
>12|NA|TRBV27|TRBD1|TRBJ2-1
ASSSTGPPNEQF
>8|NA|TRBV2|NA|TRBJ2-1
ASSVGSLL
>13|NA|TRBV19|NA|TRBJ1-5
ASMDWGYSNQPQH